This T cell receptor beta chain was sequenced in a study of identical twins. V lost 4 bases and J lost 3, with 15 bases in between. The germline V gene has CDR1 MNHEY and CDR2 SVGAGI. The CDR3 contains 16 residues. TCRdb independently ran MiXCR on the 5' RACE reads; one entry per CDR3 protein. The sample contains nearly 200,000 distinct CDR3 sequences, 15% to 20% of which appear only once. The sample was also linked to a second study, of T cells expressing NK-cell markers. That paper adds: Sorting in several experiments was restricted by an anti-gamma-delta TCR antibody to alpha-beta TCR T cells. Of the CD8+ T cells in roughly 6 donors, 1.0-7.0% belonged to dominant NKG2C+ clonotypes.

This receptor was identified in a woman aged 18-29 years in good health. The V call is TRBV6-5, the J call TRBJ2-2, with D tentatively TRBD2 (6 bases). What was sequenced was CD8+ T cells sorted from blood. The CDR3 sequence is CASSSYSEGHTGELFF. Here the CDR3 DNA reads TGTGCCAGCAGTTCCTACTCGGAGGGCCACACCGGGGAGCTGTTTTTT.